Below, one TCR beta chain is given with its context. The data belong to a study of blood T cell repertoires in COVID-19. The CDR3 spans 19 residues. V was cut by 4 bases and J by 2 bases, with 22 bases left in between. Germline V gives CDR1 SGDLS, CDR2 YYNGEE. Per the study methods: Quantification of nucleated cells was approximated via reference gene primer amplification. Only in-frame clones appear in the TCRdb table, and some are missing; sequencing was by immunoSEQ multiplex PCR. V, J and clone size are taken as reported in that table, and D and trimming were inferred from the DNA itself. The table lists 100,000 to 150,000 clones, around 63% of them singletons.

The sequenced sample consisted of peripheral blood. This chain links TRBV9 with TRBJ2-6; D possibly corresponds to TRBD2 (8 bases). This clonotype was sampled from a woman in her 70s with acute or convalescent COVID-19. This CDR3 reads CASSPRTSRGDTGANVLTF. CDR3 DNA: TGTGCCAGCAGCCCCAGGACTAGCAGGGGGGACACTGGGGCCAACGTCCTGACTTTC.